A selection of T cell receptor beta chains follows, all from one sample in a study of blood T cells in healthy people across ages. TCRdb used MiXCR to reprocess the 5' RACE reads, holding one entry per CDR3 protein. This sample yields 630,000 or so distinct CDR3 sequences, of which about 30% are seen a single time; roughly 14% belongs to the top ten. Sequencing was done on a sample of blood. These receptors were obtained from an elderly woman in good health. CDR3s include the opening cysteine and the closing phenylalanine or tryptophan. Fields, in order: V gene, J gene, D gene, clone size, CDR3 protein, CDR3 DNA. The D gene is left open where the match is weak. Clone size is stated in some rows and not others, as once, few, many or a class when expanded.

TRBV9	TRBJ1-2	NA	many	CASSVPGSYGYTF	TGTGCCAGCAGCGTACCGGGGAGCTATGGCTACACCTTC
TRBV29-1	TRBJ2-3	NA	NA	CSVERGSSTDTQYF	TGCAGCGTTGAAAGGGGGTCTAGCACAGATACGCAGTATTTT
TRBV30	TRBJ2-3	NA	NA	CVWSVRTSTDTQYF	TGTGTCTGGAGTGTAAGGACATCTACAGATACGCAGTATTTT
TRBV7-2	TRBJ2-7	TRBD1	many	CASSQQGYSYEQYF	TGTGCCAGCAGCCAACAGGGGTACTCCTACGAGCAGTACTTC
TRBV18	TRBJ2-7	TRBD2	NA	CASSPVGRAHEQYF	TGTGCCAGCTCACCAGTCGGGAGGGCCCACGAGCAGTACTTC
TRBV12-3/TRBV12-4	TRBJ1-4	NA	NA	CASSSRDSRGKGGVNEKLFF	TGTGCCAGCAGTTCCCGGGACTCCCGAGGGAAGGGAGGGGTTAATGAAAAACTGTTTTTT
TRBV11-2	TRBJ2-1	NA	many	CASSLDSANEQFF	TGTGCCAGCAGCTTAGATTCGGCTAATGAGCAGTTCTTC
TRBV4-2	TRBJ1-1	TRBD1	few	CASSAEGARGATEAFF	TGTGCCAGCAGCGCAGAGGGGGCCAGGGGTGCCACTGAAGCTTTCTTT
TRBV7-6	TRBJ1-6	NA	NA	CASSSSGLSVARHF	TGTGCCAGCAGCTCGTCGGGCCTATCAGTGGCCCGCCACTTT
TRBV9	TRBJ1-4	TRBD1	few	CASSARQGNNEKLFF	TGTGCCAGCAGCGCCCGACAGGGCAACAATGAAAAACTGTTTTTT
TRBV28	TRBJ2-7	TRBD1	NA	CASSFPGQAIYEQYF	TGTGCCAGCAGTTTCCCGGGACAGGCCATATACGAGCAGTACTTC
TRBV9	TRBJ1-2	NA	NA	CASSVGPSTYGYTF	TGTGCCAGCAGCGTAGGCCCTTCCACCTACGGCTACACCTTC
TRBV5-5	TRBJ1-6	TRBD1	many	CASSPKPRTGTSPLHF	TGTGCCAGCAGCCCGAAACCTCGGACAGGGACTTCACCCCTCCACTTT
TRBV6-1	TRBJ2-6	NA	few	CASSEFGGTGANVLTF	TGTGCCAGCAGTGAATTTGGGGGAACTGGGGCCAACGTCCTGACTTTC
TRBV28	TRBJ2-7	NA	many	CASSFPGPSSYEQYF	TGTGCCAGCAGTTTCCCGGGGCCCAGCTCCTACGAGCAGTACTTC
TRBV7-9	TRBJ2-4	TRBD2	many	CASSPPRGGRNIQYF	TGTGCCAGCAGCCCACCGCGGGGGGGGCGAAACATTCAGTACTTC
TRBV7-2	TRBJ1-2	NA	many	CASRLAPGGSYGYTF	TGTGCCAGCAGATTGGCCCCCGGTGGTAGCTATGGCTACACCTTC
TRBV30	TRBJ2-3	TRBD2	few	CAWSVRAGEDTQYF	TGTGCCTGGAGTGTACGGGCGGGGGAAGATACGCAGTATTTT
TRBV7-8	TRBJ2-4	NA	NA	CASSPAGCEDNEQYF	TGTGCCAGCAGCCCGGCGGGATGCGAGGACAATGAGCAGTACTTC
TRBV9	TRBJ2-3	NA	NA	CASSVTYTDTQYF	TGTGCCAGCAGCGTAACGTACACAGATACGCAGTATTTT
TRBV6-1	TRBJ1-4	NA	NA	CASSEALPGQLAPDEKLFF	TGTGCCAGCAGTGAAGCGCTTCCAGGACAGCTCGCTCCGGATGAAAAACTGTTTTTT
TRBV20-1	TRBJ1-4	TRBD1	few	CSAPSDRGSVTNEKLFF	TGCAGTGCTCCATCGGACAGGGGGTCGGTAACTAATGAAAAACTGTTTTTT
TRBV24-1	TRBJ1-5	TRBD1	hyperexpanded	CATSDPGTGHQPQHF	TGTGCCACCAGTGACCCGGGGACAGGGCATCAGCCCCAGCATTTT
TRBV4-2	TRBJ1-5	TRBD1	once	CASSHFDRDNSNQPQHF	TGTGCCAGCAGCCACTTTGACAGGGACAATAGCAATCAGCCCCAGCATTTT
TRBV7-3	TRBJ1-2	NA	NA	CASGLTGDYGYTF	TGTGCCAGCGGCTTAACGGGGGACTATGGCTACACCTTC
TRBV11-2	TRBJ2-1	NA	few	CASSLAGLEQFF	TGTGCCAGCAGCTTAGCCGGTCTCGAGCAGTTCTTC
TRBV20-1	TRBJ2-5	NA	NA	CSARGQYQETQYF	TGCAGTGCTAGAGGGCAGTACCAAGAGACCCAGTACTTC
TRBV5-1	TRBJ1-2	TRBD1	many	CASSLVQGVDGYTF	TGCGCCAGCAGCTTGGTCCAGGGGGTTGATGGCTACACCTTC
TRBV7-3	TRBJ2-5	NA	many	CASSPGVIETQYF	TGTGCCAGCAGCCCCGGGGTTATAGAGACCCAGTACTTC
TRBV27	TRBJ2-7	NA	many	CASKMGSLAYEQYF	TGTGCCAGCAAGATGGGGTCCCTGGCCTACGAGCAGTACTTC
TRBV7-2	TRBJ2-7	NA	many	CASSLGLGPSYEQYF	TGTGCCAGCAGCTTAGGACTGGGCCCTTCCTACGAGCAGTACTTC
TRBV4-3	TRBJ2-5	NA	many	CASSQEVSGSFETQYF	TGCGCCAGCAGCCAAGAAGTGTCGGGGTCATTTGAGACCCAGTACTTC
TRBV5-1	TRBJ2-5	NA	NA	CAGSLGIETQYF	TGCGCCGGCAGCCTTGGCATAGAGACCCAGTACTTC
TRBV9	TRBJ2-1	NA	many	CASSVALGGSHNEQFF	TGTGCCAGCAGCGTTGCCTTGGGGGGATCCCACAATGAGCAGTTCTTC
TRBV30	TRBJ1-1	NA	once	CAWSVLGVNTEAFF	TGTGCCTGGAGTGTTCTTGGGGTCAACACTGAAGCTTTCTTT
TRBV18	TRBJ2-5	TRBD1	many	CASSPTQDRGETQYF	TGTGCCAGCTCACCGACACAAGACAGGGGGGAGACCCAGTACTTC
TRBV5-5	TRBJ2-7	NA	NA	CASSLVLAATYEQYF	TGTGCCAGCAGCTTGGTGTTAGCGGCTACCTACGAGCAGTACTTC
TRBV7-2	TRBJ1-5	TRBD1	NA	CASIPIDRGPPGPQHF	TGTGCCAGCATCCCCATCGACAGGGGGCCTCCGGGGCCCCAGCATTTT
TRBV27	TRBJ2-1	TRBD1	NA	CASSSLGTGRAYNEQFF	TGTGCCAGCAGCTCTCTTGGGACAGGGAGGGCCTACAATGAGCAGTTCTTC
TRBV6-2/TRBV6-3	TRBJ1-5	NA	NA	CASSLNNDQPQHF	TGTGCCAGCAGCTTAAATAACGATCAGCCCCAGCATTTT
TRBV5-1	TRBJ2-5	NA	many	CASSLSKGREETQYF	TGCGCCAGCAGCTTGAGTAAAGGCCGGGAAGAGACCCAGTACTTC